A single T cell receptor (beta chain) is shown here with its context. Its antigen is unknown. No much larger clonotype is one base removed from it; base qualities were not supplied. Compared with germline, V lacks 7 bases and J lacks 6 bases; bases without a gene match: 8. CDR1 and CDR2 are read off the germline V gene as MRHNA and SNTAGT. The CDR3 goes from the cysteine to the phenylalanine over 15 residues. Only CDR3 DNA is held: 45 bases, read in frame from base 1. Each donor gave one peripheral blood draw, averaging about 100 mL, which was collected into heparinised tubes. Using a panel that included CD45RO, CCR7, CD25, CD127, CD95 and CD27, naive, central memory, regulatory and stem cell-like memory CD4+ T cells were sorted on a BD FACSAria II. A purity above 95% was achieved for all sorted populations. PBMCs were isolated right away by Lymphoprep density gradient centrifugation and were stained directly, without culture. So that batch effects would be minimized, each experiment stained and sorted samples in pairs, pairing one healthy donor with one patient.

The data derive from a study of beta chain features in type 1 diabetes (dated by TCRdb to 2017 to 2018). With regard to the full study: Mean age, gender distribution, total cell number and subset yield were not different between patients and healthy donors. Naive and central memory subsets were obtained from all 30 or so donors, but regulatory and stem cell-like memory subsets were isolated from only 8 patients and about 8 healthy donors. Across all samples, about 110 million sorted cells were examined, and cell number per subset correlated strongly with RNA yield. The study compared TCRB repertoires of sorted circulating CD4+ T cell subsets between recently diagnosed type 1 diabetes patients and matched healthy donors. Results and caveats for the whole study, not just this receptor: In all four CD4+ subsets, TCRB CDR3 length was moderately but significantly shorter in type 1 diabetes patients. Shorter templates might have been favored by PCR, but patient and control samples were amplified and corrected together, so both groups would have been affected equally by any skew. At VDJ recombination sites, type 1 diabetes patients had fewer insertions and more deleted nucleotides, which implies abnormalities in thymic rearrangement. Because small numbers of individuals were included in the HLA sub-analyses, any influence of HLA type on TCRB rearrangement was left unresolved. Naive, central memory and regulatory TCRB repertoires appeared more similar among patients than among healthy donors. Sequencing cDNA rather than genomic DNA could over-represent highly expressing activated cells, although activation and CD3 levels did not differ between groups.

The entire isolated RNA was reverse transcribed using the High Capacity cDNA Reverse Transcription Kit, and thus expressed TCRB transcripts were sequenced. Naive, central memory and regulatory T cell samples underwent deep immunoSEQ sequencing, averaging around 4 million total reads per sample. Sorted cells were lysed in RLT buffer, and RNA was extracted using DNase-treated RNeasy Micro or Mini kits according to cell number. To prevent cross-contamination, every cell subset was processed on its own, while patient and healthy donor samples were processed together. Using the immunoSEQ multiplex PCR, TCRB sequences were amplified from cDNA into 87-bp fragments spanning the CDR3 region. Sequencing of the amplicons was done on the Illumina HiSeq platform. On the authors' methods: Synthetic template baselines were used to correct PCR bias computationally, reads within Hamming distance 2 were collapsed together, and singletons that could not be merged were discarded. Reads were aligned against IMGT to assign V, D and J genes, CDR3 length and insertions or deletions at six rearrangement sites. Within each subset, clonotype counts were normalized to the number of sorted cells before true diversity and Gini coefficients were calculated with the tcR R package. The overlap coefficient, calculated on TCRB nucleotide sequences, was used to measure repertoire sharing. Out-of-frame TCRB sequences from naive cells were analyzed as a proxy for the pre-selection repertoire. Here the immuneACCESS table is served through TCRdb, limited to in-frame sequences with V and J called. Missing clones are a known gap in these copies; in checked studies unresolved V genes cover under half, and the rest lacks a known reason. Clonal size and the V and J genes are those of that table, whereas D and trimming came from the DNA. The sample table holds 250,000 or so clones, of which about 14% were seen once. Together, the top ten hold 0.015% to 0.02% of the sample.

The V gene is TRBV6-4 and the J gene is TRBJ2-3; TRBD2 matches 12 bases in the middle. This TCR was sampled from a man aged 30 to 45 with type 1 diabetes. The sequenced sample was naive CD4+ T cells from blood. The sample's cell subset or site label, decoded: true naive CD4+ T cells. The DNA is TGTGCCAGCAAGCCTAGCGGGAGGGCCAAGGATACGCAGTATTTT. Translated, it gives CASKPSGRAKDTQYF.